This TCR beta chain is drawn from a study of blood T cell repertoires in COVID-19. The overall study: Specimens from acute and convalescent COVID-19 originated in the United States, Italy and Spain. PBMCs, B-cell-depleted T cells, or T cells were the source of the cDNA or gDNA that made up the material.

V was pared by 3 bases and J by 3 bases, with 8 bases between. Germline assignment: CDR1 DFQATT and CDR2 SNEGSKA (reference sequence). CDR3 length: 12 amino acids. Note on this clone: Within the sample, other DNA sequences also encode this same CDR3.

Authors' analysis steps: Amplification from reference gene primers served as the basis for estimated nucleated cell counts. This table comes from immunoSEQ multiplex PCR, and its TCRdb copy is limited to in-frame clones, with some not included. V and J calls and clone size are as listed in that table; D and trimming were resolved from the DNA. Of about 140,000 clones listed, about nine tenths are singletons. The sequencing sample was made of peripheral blood. The genes are TRBV20-1 and TRBJ1-2, with D uncertain. This receptor was identified in a man aged 50 to 60 with active COVID-19. CDR3 protein: CSASLSDYGYTF. The CDR3, as DNA: TGCAGTGCTAGTCTTTCCGACTATGGCTACACCTTC.